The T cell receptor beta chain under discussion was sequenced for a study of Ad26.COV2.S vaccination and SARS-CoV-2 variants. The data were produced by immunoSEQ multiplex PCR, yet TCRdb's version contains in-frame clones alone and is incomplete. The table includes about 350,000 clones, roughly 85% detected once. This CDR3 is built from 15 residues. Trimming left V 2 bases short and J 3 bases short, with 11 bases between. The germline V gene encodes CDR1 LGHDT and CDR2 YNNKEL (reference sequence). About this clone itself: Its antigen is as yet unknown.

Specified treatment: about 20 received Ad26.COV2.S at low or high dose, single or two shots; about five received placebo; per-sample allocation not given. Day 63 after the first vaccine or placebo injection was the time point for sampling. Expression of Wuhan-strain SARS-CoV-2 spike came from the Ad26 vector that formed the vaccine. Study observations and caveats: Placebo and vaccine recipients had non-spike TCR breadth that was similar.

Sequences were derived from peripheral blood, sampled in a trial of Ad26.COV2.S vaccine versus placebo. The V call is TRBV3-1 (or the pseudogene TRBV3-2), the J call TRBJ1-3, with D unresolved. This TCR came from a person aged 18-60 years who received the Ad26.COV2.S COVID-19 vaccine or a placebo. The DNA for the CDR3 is TGTGCCAGCAGCCAACGCTTGACTTTTGGAAACACCATATATTTT. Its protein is CASSQRLTFGNTIYF.